One and the same sample provided the 22 T cell receptor beta chains below, sequenced in a study of blood T cells in healthy people across ages. A second 7 to 11 cycle PCR used barcoded and J-beta primers. From the 5' RACE reads, TCRdb called clonotypes with MiXCR, one entry per CDR3 protein. This table holds some 730,000 distinct CDR3 sequences, about 20% found once. The specimen sequenced was blood. The receptors derive from a man between 65 and 85 years old in good health.

This clonotype came up a few times. This chain connects TRBV14 to TRBJ2-2; TRBD2 is a possible D gene (6 bases). This CDR3 contains 17 residues. The V gene lost 3 bases and the J gene lost 1 base, with 15 bases spanning the gap. From germline, CDR1 is SGHDN and CDR2 FVKESK. CDR3 sequence (DNA): TGTGCCAGCAGCCATCACGGGGACTTCTTGAACACCGGGGAGCTGTTTTTT. Its protein is CASSHHGDFLNTGELFF.

This clonotype occurred a few times. The gene calls are TRBV20-1 and TRBJ2-3; the D gene could be TRBD1 or TRBD2 (5 bases each). Germline CDR1 DFQATT, CDR2 SNEGSKA (reference sequence). The germline V and J ends were trimmed by 4 bases and 2 bases, with 16 bases remaining between them. The CDR3 totals 15 residues. The CDR3 bases are TGCAGTGCTAACATTCCGGGACGTCACACAGATACGCAGTATTTT. This sequence encodes CSANIPGRHTDTQYF.

Only a few counts were recorded for this clonotype. The chain links TRBV29-1 to TRBJ1-3; no reliable D call. The length of the CDR3 is 14 residues. From germline, CDR1 is SQVTM and CDR2 ANQGSEA. V lost 7 bases and J lost 0, with 13 bases in between. For the CDR3, the DNA is TGCAGCGCCGGTGTCGACTCCTCTGGAAACACCATATATTTT. Translation gives CSAGVDSSGNTIYF.

The chain recombines TRBV5-1 with TRBJ2-1; D perhaps matches TRBD1 (6 bases). The J call may be incorrect, as the DNA end agrees better with TRBJ2-7. Germline CDR1 and CDR2: SGHRS and YFSETQ. This CDR3 is 15 amino acids long. This CDR3 is CASSLVVRGNDEQYF. DNA for the CDR3: TGCGCCAGCAGCTTGGTTGTCAGGGGTAACGACGAGCAGTACTTC.

In its sample, this clonotype was seen many times. The chain couples TRBV28 to TRBJ2-1, with D possibly being TRBD2 (6 bases). Per the germline V gene, CDR1 is MDHEN and CDR2 is SYDVKM. The CDR3 contains 13 residues. V was clipped by 3 bases and J by 5 bases, with 8 bases between them. Written as DNA, the CDR3 is TGTGCCAGCAGTTTTCTAGCGCACAATGAGCAGTTCTTC. This translates into CASSFLAHNEQFF.

The gene calls are TRBV10-2 and TRBJ2-7, with TRBD2 matching 8 bases. This CDR3 has 15 residues. Germline V CDR1 and CDR2: WSHSY, SAAADI. V shed 8 bases, J shed 1 base, and the junction held 10 bases outside the gene matches. The CDR3 bases are TGCGCCAGCTCCCTAACTAGCGGACCGTCCTACGAGCAGTACTTC. Translating gives CASSLTSGPSYEQYF.

This clonotype was picked up a small number of times. The rearrangement uses TRBV7-8 and TRBJ2-1; a possible D gene is TRBD1 (5 bases). Germline loops: CDR1 SGHVS, CDR2 FQNEAQ. This CDR3 has 12 residues. V was shortened by 5 bases and J by 8 bases, with 10 bases between the two germline ends. CDR3: CASSPGRHEQFF. CDR3 in DNA: TGTGCCAGCAGCCCAGGGCGCCATGAGCAGTTCTTC.

The sample holds many counts of this clonotype. V usage is TRBV7-6 and J usage is TRBJ2-3; the D is unclear. Trimming cost V 1 base and J 4 bases, with 6 bases left between them. The CDR3 consists of 13 residues. CDR1 and CDR2 (germline): SGHVS, FNYEAQ. For the CDR3, the DNA is TGTGCCAGCAGCTTAGGAGCTCCAGATACGCAGTATTTT. It encodes CASSLGAPDTQYF.

Turning to this clonotype: This clone may be a read error of a much larger clone one base away. The chain couples TRBV4-1 to TRBJ2-1; TRBD2 matches at 10 bases. Losses at the gene ends were 4 bases for V and 11 bases for J; bases not matched to a gene: 11. The CDR3 is made up of 15 amino acids. Germline loops: CDR1 MGHRA, CDR2 YSYEKL. CDR3 DNA: TGCGCCAGCAGCCTCCTAGCGGGGGCTGGAGATAAGCAGTTCTTC. It encodes CASSLLAGAGDKQFF.

The genes are TRBV5-4 and TRBJ1-2; D unresolved. In germline, CDR1 is SGHNT, CDR2 YYREEE (reference sequence). CDR3 size: 12 residues. Trimming shortened V by 0 bases and J by 7 bases, and 7 bases separated the two germline ends. CDR3 DNA sequence: TGTGCCAGCAGCTTGGAAGTCGGTGGCTACACCTTC. Protein: CASSLEVGGYTF.

This chain joins TRBV3-1 and TRBJ1-5; the D is unclear. Germline assignment: CDR1 LGHDT and CDR2 YNNKEL (reference sequence). V dropped 2 bases and J dropped 5 bases, with 10 bases sitting between them. The CDR3 runs 14 residues. The DNA for the CDR3 is TGTGCCAGCAGCCAAAGGGCGTCAGATCAGCCCCAGCATTTT. Its protein is CASSQRASDQPQHF.

The chain recombines TRBV19 with TRBJ1-1; TRBD1 agrees at 7 bases. Per germline, CDR1 LNHDA and CDR2 SQIVND (reference sequence). This CDR3 has 14 amino acids. With V trimmed by 6 bases and J by 2 bases, 6 bases remained unmatched. The CDR3 DNA follows: TGTGCCAGTAGAAACAGGGGACTTAACACTGAAGCTTTCTTT. Translated: CASRNRGLNTEAFF. The full variable domain, rest sourced from reference TRBV19 and TRBJ1-1, is DGGITQSPKYLFRKEGQNVTLSCEQNLNHDAMYWYRQDPGQGLRLIYYSQIVNDFQKGDIAEGYSVSREKKESFPLTVTSAQKNPTAFYLCASRNRGLNTEAFFGQGTRLTVV.

This rearrangement joins TRBV28 to TRBJ2-3, with D perhaps assigned TRBD1 or TRBD2 (6 bases each). CDR1 MDHEN and CDR2 SYDVKM come from the germline V gene. V lost 8 bases and J 1 base, leaving 16 bases between the germline ends. The CDR3 sequence is 15 residues long. CDR3 nucleotides: TGTGCCAGCGGAACACAGGGAGGAGGCACAGATACGCAGTATTTT. It yields the protein CASGTQGGGTDTQYF. The complete variable domain, with remaining parts taken from reference TRBV28 and TRBJ2-3, reads DVKVTQSSRYLVKRTGEKVFLECVQDMDHENMFWYRQDPGLGLRLIYFSYDVKMKEKGDIPEGYSVSREKKERFSLILESASTNQTSMYLCASGTQGGGTDTQYFGPGTRLTVL.

This chain joins TRBV6-5 and TRBJ2-1, with a possible D match to TRBD2 (5 bases). The CDR3 length is 17 residues. In germline, CDR1 is MNHEY, CDR2 SVGAGI. Trimming removed 4 bases at V and 7 bases at J, with 23 bases between. CDR3: CASSSRAPIRTGNEQFF. In DNA form, the CDR3 reads TGTGCCAGCAGTTCTAGGGCGCCTATCCGGACGGGGAATGAGCAGTTCTTC.

The chain links TRBV12-3 or TRBV12-4 to TRBJ1-4; TRBD1 is a possible D gene (5 bases). The V end was cut by 5 bases, the J end by 13 bases, with 23 bases between. This CDR3 is 15 amino acids long. CDR3 bases: TGTGCCAGCAGTATGACCCGCCCCGGCAGGGAGGGACTGTTTTTT. It translates to CASSMTRPGREGLFF.

This clonotype has a handful of counts. The rearrangement links TRBV5-1 to TRBJ2-1; D is perhaps TRBD1 (7 bases). The J call may be mistaken, given a closer DNA end match to TRBJ2-7. The CDR3 is 15 residues long. CDR1 is SGHRS and CDR2 is YFSETQ in the germline V gene. The CDR3 bases are TGCGCCAGCAGCTTGGCCGGGGGACAGTTCTACGAGCAGTACTTC. Translation: CASSLAGGQFYEQYF.

The chain uses TRBV7-6 and TRBJ1-1; 9 nucleotides match TRBD1. With 1 base clipped from V and 4 bases from J, the junction kept 10 bases outside the gene matches. The CDR3 consists of 17 residues. Germline V gives CDR1 SGHVS, CDR2 FNYEAQ. DNA for the CDR3: TGTGCCAGCAGCTTAGTCAGATACAGGGGGCGGATCACTGAAGCTTTCTTT. This translates into CASSLVRYRGRITEAFF. The full variable domain, in which reference TRBV7-6 and TRBJ1-1 provide the parts outside the CDR3, is GAGVSQSPRYKVTKRGQDVALRCDPISGHVSLYWYRQALGQGPEFLTYFNYEAQQDKSGLPNDRFSAERPEGSISTLTIQRTEQRDSAMYRCASSLVRYRGRITEAFFGQGTRLTVV.

This clonotype was counted between two and nine times. This chain joins TRBV29-1 and TRBJ1-1; 8 nucleotides align to TRBD1. Germline loops: CDR1 SQVTM, CDR2 ANQGSEA. The CDR3 runs 12 residues. Losses at the gene ends were 4 bases for V and 4 bases for J; bases not matched to a gene: 2. CDR3 in DNA: TGCAGCGTTGGGACAGGGAGCACTGAAGCTTTCTTT. This gives the protein CSVGTGSTEAFF.

The chain has TRBV5-1 and TRBJ2-3, with 9 positions matching TRBD1. V was clipped by 5 bases and J by 2 bases; unmatched bases: 3. The CDR3 totals 14 residues. Germline assignment: CDR1 SGHRS and CDR2 YFSETQ. The CDR3 DNA follows: TGCGCCAGCAGGGGACAGGGAGTCACAGATACGCAGTATTTT. Amino acids: CASRGQGVTDTQYF.

The V gene is TRBV27, the J gene TRBJ2-3; D is uncertain. The CDR3 loop spans 13 amino acids. Germline CDR1 is MNHEY and CDR2 is SMNVEV (reference sequence). V lost 2 bases and J 5 bases, leaving 8 bases between the germline ends. CDR3 sequence (DNA): TGTGCCAGCAGTTTACTTTGGGGAGATACGCAGTATTTT. It encodes CASSLLWGDTQYF.

The chain has TRBV6-5 and TRBJ1-4; 10 positions match TRBD1. Germline V gene data show CDR1 as MNHEY and CDR2 as SVGAGI. V gave up 7 bases and J gave up 12 bases; unmatched junction bases: 11. The CDR3 is made up of 14 amino acids. DNA of the CDR3: TGTGCCAGCAACGCCGGGACAGGGGCGAGGGAACTGTTTTTT. Translation gives CASNAGTGARELFF.

As regards this clonotype: A read error may produce the germline difference seen at one junction end. This chain connects TRBV2 to TRBJ2-1, with D possibly matching TRBD1 (5 bases). Germline V gene sequence: CDR1 SNHLY, CDR2 FYNNEI. The CDR3 is 15 amino acids. The CDR3 DNA reads as TGTGCCGGAAACGACAGTCCCCCGAGACACAAAGAGCAGTTCTTC. It encodes CAGNDSPPRHKEQFF.